Detailed here is one TCR beta chain. Its specificity is unknown. The sample comes from a study of identifying expanded T cells in peripheral blood. General observations from the study: Differentially abundant clones: around 1.2 between replicates, around 16 at around 14 days, approximately 18 at four.

CDR3 length: 15 amino acids. Looked up from germline, CDR1 is SGHTA and CDR2 is FQGTGA. Trimming pared 5 bases from V and 2 bases from J, leaving 16 bases between. Libraries were prepared by immunoSEQ multiplex PCR; TCRdb keeps only in-frame clonotypes and omits some of them. The table shows about 78,000 clones, with 70% to 90% occurring only once. During the collection period, no donor immune events like infections were recorded. The sequence came from a person aged 18-70 years in good health. Sequenced: blood. This rearrangement joins TRBV7-3 to TRBJ2-7; D not certain. The CDR3 loop is CASSLFGPPAYEQYF. The CDR3 DNA reads TGTGCCAGCAGCCTATTTGGACCGCCCGCCTACGAGCAGTACTTC.